Shown below are 9 T cell receptor beta chains from a single sample sequenced in a study of shared clonotypes between healthy human individuals. Naive-designated CD8 cells lacked CD45RO, were positively enriched for CCR7, and omitted terminally differentiated effector memory CD45RA+ cells. Sequencing was performed with immunoSEQ multiplex PCR; in TCRdb, only in-frame clones are kept and a portion is missing. The sample includes 1.5 million to 2.5 million clones, approximately 94% of them seen just once. Input material: naive CD8+ T cells sorted from blood. These receptors came from a man younger than 35 in good health.

In the case of this clone: This sample includes further DNA sequences coding for the same CDR3. This sequence joins TRBV7-9 and TRBJ2-1; D not certain. The CDR3 runs 10 residues. The germline CDR1 and CDR2 sequences are SEHNR and FQNEAQ (reference sequence). V lost 3 bases, J lost 10 bases, and 4 bases lay in between. The CDR3 DNA follows: TGTGCCAGCAGCTTGGGGGAGCAGTTCTTC. Translated, it gives CASSLGEQFF. The complete variable domain, with remaining parts taken from reference TRBV7-9 and TRBJ2-1, reads DTGVSQNPRHKITKRGQNVTFRCDPISEHNRLYWYRQTLGQGPEFLTYFQNEAQLEKSRLLSDRFSAERPKGSFSTLEIQRTEQGDSAMYLCASSLGEQFFGPGTRLTVL.

The chain couples TRBV2 to TRBJ1-2; possible D gene TRBD1, 5 bases. This CDR3 is 14 amino acids long. The V end was cut by 3 bases, the J end by 4 bases, with 12 bases between. Germline CDR1 SNHLY, CDR2 FYNNEI. The DNA for the CDR3 is TGTGCCAGCAGTGAGGGACGAGTGACCTATGGCTACACCTTC. Encoded protein: CASSEGRVTYGYTF.

The chain combines TRBV7-9 with TRBJ2-7, with D perhaps TRBD2 (7 bases). V lost 3 bases to trimming and J lost 5 bases, with 17 bases between them. CDR3 length: 15 residues. Germline V gene data show CDR1 as SEHNR and CDR2 as FQNEAQ (reference sequence). This chain's CDR3 is CASSFAGALEDEQYF. CDR3 coding DNA: TGTGCCAGCAGCTTCGCGGGGGCCTTAGAGGACGAGCAGTACTTC.

The J gene is TRBJ1-2, the V gene TRBV27; the match to TRBD1 covers 9 bases. V lost 4 bases, J lost 6 bases, and 3 bases stayed unmatched. The CDR3 has 13 residues. Looked up from germline, CDR1 is MNHEY and CDR2 is SMNVEV (reference sequence). As DNA, the CDR3 is TGTGCCAGCAGTTCATGGACAGGGGATGGCTACACCTTC. Amino acids: CASSSWTGDGYTF.

The chain combines TRBV13 with TRBJ2-5; 12 bases align to TRBD1. The CDR3 is 17 residues long. Germline CDR1 is PRHDT and CDR2 is FYEKMQ (reference sequence). The V gene end was trimmed by 5 bases and the J gene end by 4 bases; junction bases not matched to a gene: 11. CDR3 region: CASSIAGTGGVRETQYF. CDR3 sequence (DNA): TGTGCCAGCAGCATCGCCGGGACAGGGGGCGTGAGAGAGACCCAGTACTTC.

The chain recombines TRBV4-3 with TRBJ2-2, with D possibly being TRBD2 (5 bases). Between the trimmed V and J ends, which lost 0 bases and 1 base, there was a span of 9 bases. From germline, CDR1 is LGHNA and CDR2 YSLEER. This CDR3 spans 16 amino acids. In nucleotides, the CDR3 is TGCGCCAGCAGCCAAGATTTGAGCGGGAACACCGGGGAGCTGTTTTTT. Translation gives CASSQDLSGNTGELFF.

The V and J genes are TRBV27 and TRBJ2-7; D might be TRBD1 (6 bases). The CDR3 is 13 amino acids. The ends were cut back, 2 bases at V and 7 bases at J, with 12 bases in the middle. Germline lookup yields CDR1 MNHEY and CDR2 SMNVEV (reference sequence). CDR3 sequence (DNA): TGTGCCAGCAGTTTAAAGGCAGGGGAAGAGCAGTACTTC. Its translation: CASSLKAGEEQYF.

Note on this clone: Other DNA sequences within the sample encode an identical CDR3. The V and J genes are TRBV5-6 and TRBJ2-7; D not certain. The CDR3 consists of 13 residues. V was trimmed by 0 bases and J by 3 bases, leaving 7 bases between them. CDR1 and CDR2 (germline): SGHDT, YYEEEE. Written as DNA, the CDR3 is TGTGCCAGCAGCTTGGGGCAGATCTACGAGCAGTACTTC. Protein product: CASSLGQIYEQYF.

This chain connects TRBV4-1 to TRBJ2-4; 7 bases fit TRBD1. J gave up 0 bases and V 1 base, and 9 bases lay outside the gene matches. Germline CDR1 and CDR2: MGHRA and YSYEKL. The CDR3 spans 18 residues. DNA of the CDR3: TGCGCCAGCAGCCAAGGAGTCTCACAGGGGCTAGCCAAAAACATTCAGTACTTC. This encodes CASSQGVSQGLAKNIQYF.